This T cell receptor beta chain is drawn from a study of identical twins. Deletions cut 6 bases from V and 3 bases from J, with 8 bases between. CDR3 length: 12 residues. The germline CDR1 and CDR2 sequences are ENHRY and SYGVKD. This clonotype has more than one count but fewer than ten. TCRdb fed the 5' RACE reads into MiXCR, producing one record per CDR3 protein. Among about 530,000 distinct CDR3 sequences, about 15% were seen once, and the ten largest hold 0.44%. The same data also went into a second study, on yellow fever vaccine responses in identical twins.

The receptor was derived from a woman under 30 in good health. The chain combines TRBV10-3 with TRBJ2-5; D assignment may be TRBD1 or TRBD2 (5 bases each). The specimen was CD4+ T cells sorted from blood. The CDR3 DNA is TGTGCCATCAGGGGGGAAGAAGAGACCCAGTACTTC. It codes for CAIRGEEETQYF.